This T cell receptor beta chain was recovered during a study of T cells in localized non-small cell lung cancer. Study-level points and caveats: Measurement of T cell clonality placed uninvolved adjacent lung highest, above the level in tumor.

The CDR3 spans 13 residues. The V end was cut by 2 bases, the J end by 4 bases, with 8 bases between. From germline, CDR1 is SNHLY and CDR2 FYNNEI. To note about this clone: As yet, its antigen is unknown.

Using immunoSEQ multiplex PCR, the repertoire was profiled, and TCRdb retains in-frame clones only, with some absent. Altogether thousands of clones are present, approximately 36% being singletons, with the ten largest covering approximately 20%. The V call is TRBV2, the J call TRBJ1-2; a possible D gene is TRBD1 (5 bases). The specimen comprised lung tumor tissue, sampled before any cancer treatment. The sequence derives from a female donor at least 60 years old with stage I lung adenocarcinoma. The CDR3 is CASSESDSYGYTF. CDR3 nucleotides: TGTGCCAGCAGTGAAAGTGACAGCTATGGCTACACCTTC. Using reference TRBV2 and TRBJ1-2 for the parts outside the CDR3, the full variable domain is EPEVTQTPSHQVTQMGQEVILRCVPISNHLYFYWYRQILGQKVEFLVSFYNNEISEKSEIFDDQFSVERPDGSNFTLKIRSTKLEDSAMYFCASSESDSYGYTFGSGTRLTVV.